The 25 T cell receptor beta chains reported below all come from one sample, sequenced in a study of cytomegalovirus exposure and HLA in healthy donors. Sequencing was performed with immunoSEQ multiplex PCR; in TCRdb, only in-frame clones are kept and a portion is missing. The sample lists over 200,000 clones, 80% to 85% seen once, with about 14% in the top ten. The sample was PBMCs. Receptor source: a woman aged 25 to 45 in good health and CMV-seropositive.

Ten or more counts support this clone. Compared with germline, one end of the junction differs, possibly owing to a read error. This chain connects TRBV11-3 to TRBJ2-5; the D is unclear. Germline-derived CDR1 and CDR2 are SGHNT and YENEEA. The CDR3 contains 12 residues. In nucleotides, the CDR3 is TGTGCCAGCAGTTTAGGGTCAGAGACCCAGTACTTC. The encoded protein is CASSLGSETQYF.

The CDR3 protein is CSVVSDGYGYTF. The CDR3 bases are TGCAGCGTTGTTTCGGACGGATATGGCTACACCTTC. V is TRBV29-1 and J is TRBJ1-2; D gene uncertain. Per germline, CDR1 SQVTM and CDR2 ANQGSEA. V was trimmed by 4 bases and J by 5 bases, leaving 11 bases between them. CDR3 length: 12 residues.

The CDR3 region is CASSYSTGGGYGYTF. The CDR3 coding sequence is TGCGCCAGCAGCTATTCGACAGGGGGAGGTTATGGCTACACCTTC. V and J are TRBV5-1 and TRBJ1-2, with TRBD1 matching over 9 bases. The CDR3 loop spans 15 amino acids. V was pared by 3 bases and J by 5 bases, with 8 bases of the junction left unmatched. Looked up from germline, CDR1 is SGHRS and CDR2 is YFSETQ.

The rearrangement joins TRBV15 to TRBJ2-7, with D tentatively TRBD1 (6 bases). Trimming stripped 0 bases from V and 6 bases from J, with 9 bases between. Germline V CDR1 and CDR2: LNHNV, YYDKDF (reference sequence). The CDR3 is 13 residues long. The CDR3 region has the DNA TGTGCCACCAGCAGAGATCAAGGGGGCGAGCAGTACTTC. Its translation is CATSRDQGGEQYF.

The chain is built from TRBV7-2 and TRBJ2-1, with 9 bases identical to TRBD2. CDR3 length equals 15 residues. The germline V gene encodes CDR1 SGHTA and CDR2 FQGNSA. After removal of 1 base from V and 15 bases from J, the junction contained 13 bases not matched to a gene. CDR3 protein: CASSLEGPSGDLTFF. The CDR3 DNA reads TGTGCCAGCAGCTTAGAAGGTCCTAGCGGGGACCTAACGTTCTTC. Looking up the rest from reference TRBV7-2 and TRBJ2-1 gives the full variable domain: GAGVSQSPSNKVTEKGKDVELRCDPISGHTALYWYRQSLGQGLEFLIYFQGNSAPDKSGLPSDRFSAERTGGSVSTLTIQRTQQEDSAVYLCASSLEGPSGDLTFFGPGTRLTVL.

V and J are TRBV7-2 and TRBJ1-2; D is possibly TRBD1 (5 bases). The V gene's germline CDR1 is SGHTA and CDR2 FQGNSA. This CDR3 region has 12 residues. Trimming removed 5 bases at V and 6 bases at J, with 10 bases between. The CDR3: CASSPSGDGYTF. The DNA of the CDR3 is TGTGCCAGCAGCCCGTCGGGGGATGGCTACACCTTC. Full variable domain (remainder filled in from reference TRBV7-2 and TRBJ1-2): GAGVSQSPSNKVTEKGKDVELRCDPISGHTALYWYRQSLGQGLEFLIYFQGNSAPDKSGLPSDRFSAERTGGSVSTLTIQRTQQEDSAVYLCASSPSGDGYTFGSGTRLTVV.

This clone was detected only a few times. Other nucleotide sequences from this sample produce the same CDR3. This sequence joins TRBV27 and TRBJ2-7; 10 bases line up with TRBD1. The CDR3 covers 14 residues. CDR1 and CDR2 (germline): MNHEY, SMNVEV (reference sequence). V trimming: 6 bases; J trimming: 0 bases; junction bases outside the gene matches: 2. CDR3 sequence: CASRRDRGSYEQYF. Written as DNA, the CDR3 is TGTGCCAGCAGAAGGGACAGGGGCTCCTACGAGCAGTACTTC.

This chain connects TRBV5-4 to TRBJ2-7, with TRBD1 matching over 7 bases. Trimming cost V 4 bases and J 4 bases; bases outside gene matches: 14. CDR3 length: 16 residues. CDR1 is SGHNT and CDR2 is YYREEE in the germline V gene (reference sequence). CDR3 in DNA: TGTGCCAGCAGCCTAAAAACACAGGACAGGATATACGAGCAGTACTTC. Translated: CASSLKTQDRIYEQYF.

The DNA for the CDR3 is TGTGCCAGCAGCTCCGGGGCCGAAGCTTTCTTT. Its protein is CASSSGAEAFF. J is TRBJ1-1 and V is TRBV7-6, with D maybe TRBD1 (5 bases). Germline V CDR1 and CDR2: SGHVS, FNYEAQ. The CDR3 runs to 11 residues. V lost 4 bases and J lost 8, with 8 bases in between.

The rearrangement uses TRBV30 and TRBJ1-1; TRBD1 might be the D (6 bases). With 0 bases removed from V and 8 bases from J, the gap between germline ends came to 10 bases. Germline-derived CDR1 and CDR2 are GTSNPN and SVGIG (reference sequence). The CDR3 extends over 12 amino acids. DNA for the CDR3: TGTGCCTGGAGTGTACGTCAGGGGGAAGCTTTCTTT. Translating gives CAWSVRQGEAFF.

This chain connects TRBV4-1 to TRBJ2-7; unclear D gene. Trimming removed 0 bases from V and 4 bases from J, with 22 bases in between. The CDR3 is 18 residues long. CDR1 MGHRA and CDR2 YSYEKL come from the germline V gene. The CDR3 DNA reads TGCGCCAGCAGCCAAGAAGGCCCCCAAGTCCTTACTTTTTACGAGCAGTACTTC. This codes for CASSQEGPQVLTFYEQYF.

This clone showed up just once. CDR3 bases: TGTGCCAGCAGTGAAATGAGGGAGCAGTTCTTC. Translation: CASSEMREQFF. V usage is TRBV25-1 and J usage is TRBJ2-1; D is uncertain. This CDR3 is 11 amino acids long. Germline V gives CDR1 MGHDK, CDR2 SYGVNS. V was cut by 2 bases and J by 10 bases, with 6 bases left in between.

The V gene is TRBV6-1, the J gene TRBJ1-2, with D hard to call. Deletions cut 8 bases from V and 2 bases from J, with 15 bases between. Germline CDR1 reads MNHNS; CDR2 reads SASEGT. CDR3 length equals 14 residues. The CDR3 is CASEGRVLNYGYTF. The CDR3 coding sequence is TGTGCCAGCGAAGGACGGGTGTTAAACTATGGCTACACCTTC.

The chain links TRBV5-6 to TRBJ2-2; 9 bases map to TRBD2. J was trimmed by 7 bases and V by 2 bases; bases with no gene match: 18. CDR1 SGHDT and CDR2 YYEEEE come from the germline V gene. The CDR3 is 19 residues long. The CDR3, as DNA: TGTGCCAGCAGCTTTTTGAAGTCGAGCCTAGCGGGATTAGGCGGGGAGCTGTTTTTT. This encodes CASSFLKSSLAGLGGELFF. The entire variable domain, with the rest obtained from reference TRBV5-6 and TRBJ2-2, is as follows: DAGVTQSPTHLIKTRGQQVTLRCSPKSGHDTVSWYQQALGQGPQFIFQYYEEEERQRGNFPDRFSGHQFPNYSSELNVNALLLGDSALYLCASSFLKSSLAGLGGELFFGEGSRLTVL.

The J gene is TRBJ2-7, the V gene TRBV4-2; possibly TRBD2 for D (6 bases). Trimming removed 0 bases at V and 0 bases at J, with 6 bases between. CDR1 LGHNA and CDR2 YNFKEQ come from the germline V gene. The CDR3 runs 14 residues. The CDR3 loop is CASSQERGSYEQYF. For the CDR3, the DNA is TGTGCCAGCAGCCAAGAGCGGGGCTCCTACGAGCAGTACTTC.

The V and J genes are TRBV10-3 and TRBJ2-2, with TRBD2 matching 9 bases. The CDR3 spans 15 residues. The germline V gene encodes CDR1 ENHRY and CDR2 SYGVKD. With 4 bases clipped from V and 4 bases from J, the junction kept 4 bases outside the gene matches. CDR3 region: CAISVSGSGTGELFF. The CDR3 nucleotides read TGTGCCATCAGTGTTAGCGGGAGTGGCACCGGGGAGCTGTTTTTT.

This chain uses TRBV5-4 with TRBJ2-7; 9 bases fit TRBD1. With V trimmed by 3 bases and J by 3 bases, 1 base remained unmatched. CDR3 length: 13 amino acids. CDR1 is SGHNT, CDR2 YYREEE, per germline (reference sequence). The CDR3 protein is CASSWDRDYEQYF. CDR3 coding DNA: TGTGCCAGCAGCTGGGACAGGGACTACGAGCAGTACTTC. Full variable domain (outside the CDR3, taken from reference TRBV5-4 and TRBJ2-7): ETGVTQSPTHLIKTRGQQVTLRCSSQSGHNTVSWYQQALGQGPQFIFQYYREEENGRGNFPPRFSGLQFPNYSSELNVNALELDDSALYLCASSWDRDYEQYFGPGTRLTVT.

This chain connects TRBV29-1 to TRBJ2-7; D remains ambiguous. V gave up 1 base and J gave up 5 bases, with 12 bases separating them. The CDR3 spans 13 residues. The germline CDR1 and CDR2 sequences are SQVTM and ANQGSEA. The CDR3 loop is CSVEANSQNEQYF. The DNA for the CDR3 is TGCAGCGTTGAAGCGAATAGTCAGAACGAGCAGTACTTC.

This rearrangement joins TRBV2 to TRBJ1-1; the match to TRBD1 covers 10 bases. CDR1 and CDR2 from the germline V gene are SNHLY and FYNNEI. Trimming cost V 8 bases and J 3 bases; bases outside gene matches: 15. The CDR3 runs 17 residues. The CDR3 spells CASASGVTGGLDTEAFF. Here the CDR3 DNA reads TGTGCCAGCGCTAGTGGTGTGACAGGGGGCTTGGACACTGAAGCTTTCTTT.

The V call is TRBV6-1, the J call TRBJ2-2; TRBD1 matches 8 bases. This CDR3 region has 18 residues. Germline values: CDR1 MNHNS, CDR2 SASEGT. With V trimmed by 0 bases and J by 0 bases, 6 bases remained unmatched. The CDR3 region is CASSEAANRGTNTGELFF. The CDR3 region has the DNA TGTGCCAGCAGTGAAGCGGCTAACAGGGGGACGAACACCGGGGAGCTGTTTTTT.

The CDR3 bases are TGTGCCAGCAGCTTTAGCGGGAGGGCCAGGACCGGGGAGCTGTTTTTT. It yields the protein CASSFSGRARTGELFF. The chain carries TRBV27 and TRBJ2-2, with 11 bases lining up with TRBD2. The V gene end was trimmed by 6 bases and the J gene end by 5 bases; junction bases not matched to a gene: 8. This CDR3 spans 16 amino acids. The germline V gene encodes CDR1 MNHEY and CDR2 SMNVEV (reference sequence).

This sequence joins TRBV4-3 and TRBJ2-7, with 11 bases fitting TRBD2. This CDR3 is 16 amino acids long. The germline CDR1 and CDR2 sequences are LGHNA and YSLEER. Trimming cost V 0 bases and J 3 bases; bases outside gene matches: 4. In DNA, the CDR3 is TGCGCCAGCAGCCAAGATCAGGGACTAGCGGTCTACGAGCAGTACTTC. This translates into CASSQDQGLAVYEQYF.

V and J are TRBV4-1 and TRBJ2-5, with D tentatively TRBD2 (6 bases). The CDR3 loop spans 14 amino acids. Germline V gives CDR1 MGHRA, CDR2 YSYEKL. V was cut by 1 base and J by 3 bases, with 9 bases left in between. The chain's CDR3 is CASSQVGSEETQYF. CDR3 nucleotides: TGCGCCAGCAGCCAAGTCGGGAGTGAAGAGACCCAGTACTTC.

This chain joins TRBV29-1 and TRBJ2-7, with TRBD2 matching over 9 bases. The CDR3 consists of 14 residues. The V segment lost 3 bases and the J segment 5 bases; nucleotides outside the gene matches: 8. Per the germline V gene, CDR1 is SQVTM and CDR2 is ANQGSEA. The CDR3 protein is CSVDGQGLADEQYF. CDR3 DNA sequence: TGCAGCGTTGACGGCCAGGGACTAGCCGACGAGCAGTACTTC.

This clone appeared a single time. The chain combines TRBV6-1 with TRBJ2-1; 7 positions match TRBD2. In germline, CDR1 is MNHNS, CDR2 SASEGT. V lost 3 bases and J lost 7; bases outside the gene matches: 12. The CDR3 is 16 amino acids. CDR3 nucleotide sequence: TGTGCCAGCAGTGATCGATGGGCTAGCGGTGGGAATGAGCAGTTCTTC. This sequence encodes CASSDRWASGGNEQFF.